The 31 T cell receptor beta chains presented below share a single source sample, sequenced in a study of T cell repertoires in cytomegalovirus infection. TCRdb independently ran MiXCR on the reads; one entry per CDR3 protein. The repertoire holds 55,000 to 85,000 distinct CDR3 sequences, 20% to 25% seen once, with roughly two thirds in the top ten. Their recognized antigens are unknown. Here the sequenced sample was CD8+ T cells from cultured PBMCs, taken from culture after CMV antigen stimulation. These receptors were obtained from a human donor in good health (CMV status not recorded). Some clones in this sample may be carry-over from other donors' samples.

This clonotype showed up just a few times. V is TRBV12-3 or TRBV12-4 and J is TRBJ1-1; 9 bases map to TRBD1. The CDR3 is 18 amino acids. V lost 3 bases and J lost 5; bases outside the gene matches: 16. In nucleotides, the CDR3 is TGTGCCAGCAGTTTGAAGAATTGGGACAGGGTAGGAGGAACTGAAGCTTTCTTT. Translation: CASSLKNWDRVGGTEAFF.

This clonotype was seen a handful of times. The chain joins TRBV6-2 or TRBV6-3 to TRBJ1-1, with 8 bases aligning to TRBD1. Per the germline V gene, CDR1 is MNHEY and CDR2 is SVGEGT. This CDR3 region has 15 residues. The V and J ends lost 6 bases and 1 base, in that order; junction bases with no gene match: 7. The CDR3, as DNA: TGTGCCAGCAGCCTGAGGACAGGGCCGAACACTGAAGCTTTCTTT. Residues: CASSLRTGPNTEAFF.

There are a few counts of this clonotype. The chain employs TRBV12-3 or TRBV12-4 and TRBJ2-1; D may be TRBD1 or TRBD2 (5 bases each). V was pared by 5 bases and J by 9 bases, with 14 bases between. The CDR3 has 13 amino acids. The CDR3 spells CASSVGTHIEQFF. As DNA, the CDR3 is TGTGCCAGCAGTGTCGGGACGCACATTGAGCAGTTCTTC.

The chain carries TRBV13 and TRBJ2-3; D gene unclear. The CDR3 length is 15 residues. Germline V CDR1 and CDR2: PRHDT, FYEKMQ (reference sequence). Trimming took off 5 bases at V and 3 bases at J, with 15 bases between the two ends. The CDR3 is CASSPRRDGTDTQYF. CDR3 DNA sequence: TGTGCCAGCAGCCCTAGAAGGGATGGGACAGATACGCAGTATTTT.

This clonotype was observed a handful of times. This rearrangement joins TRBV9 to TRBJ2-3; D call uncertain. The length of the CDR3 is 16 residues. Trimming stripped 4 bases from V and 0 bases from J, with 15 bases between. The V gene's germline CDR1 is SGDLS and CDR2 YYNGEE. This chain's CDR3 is CASSSSDVHSTDTQYF. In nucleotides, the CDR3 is TGTGCCAGCAGCTCCAGCGACGTACATAGCACAGATACGCAGTATTTT.

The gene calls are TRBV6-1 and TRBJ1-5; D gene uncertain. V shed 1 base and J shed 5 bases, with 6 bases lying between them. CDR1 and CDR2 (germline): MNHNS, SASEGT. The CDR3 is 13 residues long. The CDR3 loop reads CASSEGQYQPQHF. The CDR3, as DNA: TGTGCCAGCAGTGAAGGTCAATATCAGCCCCAGCATTTT.

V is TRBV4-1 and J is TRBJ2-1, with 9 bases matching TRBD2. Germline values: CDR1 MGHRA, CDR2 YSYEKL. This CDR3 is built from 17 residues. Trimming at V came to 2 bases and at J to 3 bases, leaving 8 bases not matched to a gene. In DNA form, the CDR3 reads TGCGCCAGCAGCCAATTAATGGCGACTAGCGGCTACAATGAGCAGTTCTTC. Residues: CASSQLMATSGYNEQFF.

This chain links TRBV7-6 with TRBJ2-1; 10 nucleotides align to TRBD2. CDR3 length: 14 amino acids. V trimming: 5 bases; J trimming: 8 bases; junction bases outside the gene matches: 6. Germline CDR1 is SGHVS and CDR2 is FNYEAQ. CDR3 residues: CASSISGGAHEQFF. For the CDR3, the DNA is TGTGCCAGCAGCATCAGCGGGGGGGCCCATGAGCAGTTCTTC.

The chain's CDR3 is CASSQKETVDEQYF. CDR3 in DNA: TGCGCCAGCAGCCAAAAGGAGACAGTGGACGAGCAGTACTTC. This rearrangement joins TRBV4-1 to TRBJ2-7, with D tentatively TRBD1 (5 bases). The CDR3 runs 14 residues. V was pared by 2 bases and J by 5 bases, with 13 bases between. Germline V gene sequence: CDR1 MGHRA, CDR2 YSYEKL.

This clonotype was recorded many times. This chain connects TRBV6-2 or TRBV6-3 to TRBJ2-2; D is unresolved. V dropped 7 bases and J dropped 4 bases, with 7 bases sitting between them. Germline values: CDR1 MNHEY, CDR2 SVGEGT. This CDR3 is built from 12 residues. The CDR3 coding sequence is TGTGCCAGCAACCCAGGCACCGGGGAGCTGTTTTTT. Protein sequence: CASNPGTGELFF.

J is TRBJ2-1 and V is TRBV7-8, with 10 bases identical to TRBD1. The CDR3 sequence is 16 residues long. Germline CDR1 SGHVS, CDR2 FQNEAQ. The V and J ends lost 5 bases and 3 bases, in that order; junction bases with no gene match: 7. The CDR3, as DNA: TGTGCCAGCAGCCGACCGGGACAGGGGAACTACAATGAGCAGTTCTTC. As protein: CASSRPGQGNYNEQFF. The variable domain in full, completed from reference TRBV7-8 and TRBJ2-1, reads GAGVSQSPRYKVAKRGQDVALRCDPISGHVSLFWYQQALGQGPEFLTYFQNEAQLDKSGLPSDRFFAERPEGSVSTLKIQRTQQEDSAVYLCASSRPGQGNYNEQFFGPGTRLTVL.

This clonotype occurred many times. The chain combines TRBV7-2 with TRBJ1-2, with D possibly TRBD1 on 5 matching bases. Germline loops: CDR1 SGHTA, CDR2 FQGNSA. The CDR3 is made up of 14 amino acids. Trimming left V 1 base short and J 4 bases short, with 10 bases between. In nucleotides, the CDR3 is TGTGCCAGCAGCTTAGAAAGTGACAGCTATGGCTACACCTTC. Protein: CASSLESDSYGYTF.

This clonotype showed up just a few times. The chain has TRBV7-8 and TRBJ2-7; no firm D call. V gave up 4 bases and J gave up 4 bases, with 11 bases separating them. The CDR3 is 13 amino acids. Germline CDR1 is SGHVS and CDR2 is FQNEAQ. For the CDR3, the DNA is TGTGCCAGCAGCTCCCTGACTGGTTACGAGCAGTACTTC. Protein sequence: CASSSLTGYEQYF.

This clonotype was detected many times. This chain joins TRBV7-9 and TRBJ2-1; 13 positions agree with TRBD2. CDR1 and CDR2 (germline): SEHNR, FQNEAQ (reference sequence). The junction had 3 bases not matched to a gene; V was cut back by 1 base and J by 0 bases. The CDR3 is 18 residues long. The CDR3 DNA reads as TGTGCCAGCAGCTTAGGACTAGCGGGGGGTCTCTCCTACAATGAGCAGTTCTTC. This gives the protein CASSLGLAGGLSYNEQFF.

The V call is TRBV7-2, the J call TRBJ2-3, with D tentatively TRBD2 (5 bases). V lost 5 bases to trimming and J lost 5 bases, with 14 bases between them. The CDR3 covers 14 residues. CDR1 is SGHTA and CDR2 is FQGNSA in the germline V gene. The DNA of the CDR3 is TGTGCCAGCAGCACCCTCGGGGTGGAAGATACGCAGTATTTT. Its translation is CASSTLGVEDTQYF. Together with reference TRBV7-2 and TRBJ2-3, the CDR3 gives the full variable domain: GAGVSQSPSNKVTEKGKDVELRCDPISGHTALYWYRQSLGQGLEFLIYFQGNSAPDKSGLPSDRFSAERTGGSVSTLTIQRTQQEDSAVYLCASSTLGVEDTQYFGPGTRLTVL.

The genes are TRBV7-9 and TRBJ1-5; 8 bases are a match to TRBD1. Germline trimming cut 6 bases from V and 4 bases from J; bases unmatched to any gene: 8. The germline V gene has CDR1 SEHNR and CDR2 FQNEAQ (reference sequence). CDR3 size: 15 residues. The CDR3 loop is CASSYAGDRNQPQHF. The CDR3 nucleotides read TGTGCCAGCAGTTACGCCGGGGACAGGAATCAGCCCCAGCATTTT.

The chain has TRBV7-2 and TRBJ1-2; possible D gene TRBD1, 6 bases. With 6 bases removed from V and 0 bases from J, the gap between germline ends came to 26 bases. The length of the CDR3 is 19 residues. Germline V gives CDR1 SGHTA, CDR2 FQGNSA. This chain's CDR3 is CASRSPTAGPRTANYGYTF. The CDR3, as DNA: TGTGCCAGCAGGTCTCCTACGGCGGGACCGCGGACAGCTAACTATGGCTACACCTTC.

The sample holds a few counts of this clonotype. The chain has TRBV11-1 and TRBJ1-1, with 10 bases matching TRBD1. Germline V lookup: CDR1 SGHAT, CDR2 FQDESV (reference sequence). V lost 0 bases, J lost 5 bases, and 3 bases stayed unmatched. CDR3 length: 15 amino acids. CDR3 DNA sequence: TGTGCCAGCAGCTTAGCGGGACAGGGGATTACTGAAGCTTTCTTT. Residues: CASSLAGQGITEAFF.

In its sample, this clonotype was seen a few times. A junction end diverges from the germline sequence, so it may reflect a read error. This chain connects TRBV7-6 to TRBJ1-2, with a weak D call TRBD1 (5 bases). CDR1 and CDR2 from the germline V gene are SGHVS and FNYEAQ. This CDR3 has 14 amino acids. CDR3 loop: CASSPARARGGYTF. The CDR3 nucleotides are TGTGCCAGCAGCCCAGCCAGGGCCCGGGGTGGCTATACCTTC.

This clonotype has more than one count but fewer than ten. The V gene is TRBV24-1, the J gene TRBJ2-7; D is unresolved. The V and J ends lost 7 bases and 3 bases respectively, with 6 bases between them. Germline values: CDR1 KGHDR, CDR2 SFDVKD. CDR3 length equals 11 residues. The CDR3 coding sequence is TGTGCCACCAGAATCGTCTACGAGCAGTACTTC. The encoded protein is CATRIVYEQYF.

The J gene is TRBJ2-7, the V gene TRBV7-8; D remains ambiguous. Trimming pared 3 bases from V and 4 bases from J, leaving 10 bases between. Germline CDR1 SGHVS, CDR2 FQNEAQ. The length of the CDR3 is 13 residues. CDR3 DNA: TGTGCCAGCAGCTTTCGGACCGTTTACGAGCAGTACTTC. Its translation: CASSFRTVYEQYF.

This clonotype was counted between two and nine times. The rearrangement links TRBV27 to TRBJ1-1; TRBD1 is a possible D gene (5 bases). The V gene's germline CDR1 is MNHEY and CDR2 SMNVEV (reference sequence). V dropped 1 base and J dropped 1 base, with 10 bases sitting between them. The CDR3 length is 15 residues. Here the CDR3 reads CASSLWQGGNTEAFF. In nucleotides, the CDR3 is TGTGCCAGCAGTTTATGGCAGGGAGGGAACACTGAAGCTTTCTTT.

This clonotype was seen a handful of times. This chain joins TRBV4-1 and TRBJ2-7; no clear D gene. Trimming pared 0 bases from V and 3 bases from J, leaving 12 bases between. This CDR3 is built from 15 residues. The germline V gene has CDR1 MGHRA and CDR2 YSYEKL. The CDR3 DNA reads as TGCGCCAGCAGCCAAGAGAACGTCAATTTCTACGAGCAGTACTTC. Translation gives CASSQENVNFYEQYF.

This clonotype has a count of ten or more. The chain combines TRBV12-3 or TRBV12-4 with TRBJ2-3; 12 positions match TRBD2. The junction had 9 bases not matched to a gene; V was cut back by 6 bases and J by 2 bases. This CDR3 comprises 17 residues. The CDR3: CASSGLAGHPYTDTQYF. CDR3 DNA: TGTGCCAGCAGCGGACTAGCGGGACATCCGTACACAGATACGCAGTATTTT.

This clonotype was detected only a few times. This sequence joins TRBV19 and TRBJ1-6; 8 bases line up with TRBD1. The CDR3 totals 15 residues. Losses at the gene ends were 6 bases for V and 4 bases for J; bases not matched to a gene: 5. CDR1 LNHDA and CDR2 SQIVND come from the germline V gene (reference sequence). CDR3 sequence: CASSNQGAYNSPLHF. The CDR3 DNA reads TGTGCCAGTAGCAACCAGGGGGCTTATAATTCACCCCTCCACTTT.

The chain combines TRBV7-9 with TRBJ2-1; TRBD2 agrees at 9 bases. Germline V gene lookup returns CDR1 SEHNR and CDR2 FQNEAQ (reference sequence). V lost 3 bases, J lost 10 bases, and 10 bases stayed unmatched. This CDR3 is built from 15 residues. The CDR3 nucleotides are TGTGCCAGCAGCTTCCTAGCGGGGAGTATGTGGGAGCAGTTCTTC. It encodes CASSFLAGSMWEQFF.

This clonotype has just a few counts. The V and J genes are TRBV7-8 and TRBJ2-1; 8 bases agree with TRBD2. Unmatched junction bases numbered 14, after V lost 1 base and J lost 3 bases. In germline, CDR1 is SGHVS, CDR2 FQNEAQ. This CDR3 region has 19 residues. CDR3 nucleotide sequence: TGTGCCAGCAGCTTAGTTTCGGTATCGGGGGGGGCTTTCTACAATGAGCAGTTCTTC. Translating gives CASSLVSVSGGAFYNEQFF. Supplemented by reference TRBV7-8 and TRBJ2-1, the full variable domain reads GAGVSQSPRYKVAKRGQDVALRCDPISGHVSLFWYQQALGQGPEFLTYFQNEAQLDKSGLPSDRFFAERPEGSVSTLKIQRTQQEDSAVYLCASSLVSVSGGAFYNEQFFGPGTRLTVL.

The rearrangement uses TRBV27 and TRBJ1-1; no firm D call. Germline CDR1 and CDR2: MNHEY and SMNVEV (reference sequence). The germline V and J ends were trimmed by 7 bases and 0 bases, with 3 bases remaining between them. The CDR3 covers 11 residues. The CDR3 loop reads CASKVNTEAFF. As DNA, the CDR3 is TGTGCCAGCAAGGTGAACACTGAAGCTTTCTTT.

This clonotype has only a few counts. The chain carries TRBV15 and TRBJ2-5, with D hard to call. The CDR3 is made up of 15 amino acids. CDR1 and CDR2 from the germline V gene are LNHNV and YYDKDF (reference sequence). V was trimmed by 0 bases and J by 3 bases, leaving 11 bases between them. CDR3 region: CATSRDRKLKETQYF. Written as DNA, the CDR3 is TGTGCCACCAGCAGAGATCGGAAACTCAAAGAGACCCAGTACTTC.

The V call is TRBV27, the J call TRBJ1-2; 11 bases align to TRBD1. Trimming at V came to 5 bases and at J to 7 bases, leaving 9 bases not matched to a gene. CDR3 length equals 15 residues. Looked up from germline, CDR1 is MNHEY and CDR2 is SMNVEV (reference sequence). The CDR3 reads CASSHLGQGVAGYTF. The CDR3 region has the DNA TGTGCCAGCAGTCACTTGGGACAGGGGGTGGCTGGCTACACCTTC.

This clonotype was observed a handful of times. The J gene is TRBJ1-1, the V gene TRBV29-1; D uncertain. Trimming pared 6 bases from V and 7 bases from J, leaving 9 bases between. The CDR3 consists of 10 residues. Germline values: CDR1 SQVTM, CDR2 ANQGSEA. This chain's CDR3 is CSVVVVEAFF. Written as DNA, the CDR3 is TGCAGCGTAGTGGTGGTTGAAGCTTTCTTT.